The entry that follows covers one T cell receptor beta chain sequence. Its matching antigen is unknown. The junction differs from germline at one of its ends, possibly a read error. This sample was included in a study of cytomegalovirus exposure and HLA in healthy donors. At the level of the study: Unique TCR beta sequences numbering over 100 million came from approximately 180 million T cells in an earlier analysis. General study points: In vitro assays verified that three CMV-associated chains recognized CMV antigens specifically. TCR beta V- and J-gene trimming, according to a later analysis, was linked to a missense DCLRE1C variant.

The CDR3 covers 15 residues. Germline lookup yields CDR1 SGHRS and CDR2 YFSETQ. The PCR made use of 60 Vbeta and 13 Jbeta primers. Method: immunoSEQ multiplex PCR; TCRdb's copy keeps in-frame clones and lacks some. This sample carries 100,000 to 150,000 clones, over 80% of them seen once, and the ten largest clones take under 2.5%. Specimen: PBMCs. The sequence derives from a man aged 25-45 years in good health and CMV-seronegative. The rearrangement joins TRBV5-1 to TRBJ2-4; 8 bases are a match to TRBD2. The CDR3 region has the DNA TGCGCCAGCAGCTCTCTACCGGGGGGGGGAAACAGTCAGTACTTC. Residues: CASSSLPGGGNSQYF.